This record concerns one T cell receptor (beta chain) sequence. What it binds is not known. This sample stems from a study of T cells after yellow fever vaccination. Study-level information: In the case of low-cell-number fractions, SMART-Seq v4 Ultra Low Input was used for preparation.

The CDR3 has 17 amino acids. V lost 0 bases and J lost 5; bases outside the gene matches: 11. The V gene's germline CDR1 is DFQATT and CDR2 SNEGSKA (reference sequence). General observations from the study: Peak timing came faster in the weaker secondary response, day 5 versus 15. Post-booster samples contained most primary-vaccination clones (about 95% CD4, 88% CD8).

The TCR cDNA carried a universal primer site and UMIs from 5'RACE template switching. TCRdb re-called the 5' RACE reads with MiXCR, one entry per CDR3 protein. The sample includes 320,000 or so distinct CDR3 sequences, 7% to 9% of them seen just once. This clonotype was obtained from a man between 18 and 29 years old who received the YFV17D yellow fever vaccine. This material consisted of PBMCs, taken roughly seven weeks after the first yellow fever vaccination. This chain links TRBV20-1 with TRBJ2-5, with 11 bases that match TRBD2. The CDR3 coding sequence is TGCAGTGCTAGAGATCCCCTTTTAGCGGGGGGGCCGGAGACCCAGTACTTC. As protein: CSARDPLLAGGPETQYF.